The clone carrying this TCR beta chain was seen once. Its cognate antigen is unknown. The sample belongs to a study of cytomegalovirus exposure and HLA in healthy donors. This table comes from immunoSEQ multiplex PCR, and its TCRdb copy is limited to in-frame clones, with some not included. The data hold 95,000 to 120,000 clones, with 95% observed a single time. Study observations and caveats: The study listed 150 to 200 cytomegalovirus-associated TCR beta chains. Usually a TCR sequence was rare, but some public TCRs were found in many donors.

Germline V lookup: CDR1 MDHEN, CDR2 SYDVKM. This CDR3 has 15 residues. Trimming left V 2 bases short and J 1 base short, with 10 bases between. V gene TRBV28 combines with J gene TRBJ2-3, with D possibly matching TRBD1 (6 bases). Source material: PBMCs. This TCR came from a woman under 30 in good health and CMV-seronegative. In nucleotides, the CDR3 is TGTGCCAGCAGTTTACGTCCAGGGGGCACAGATACGCAGTATTTT. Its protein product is CASSLRPGGTDTQYF.